These 3 T cell receptor beta chains originate from one sample sequenced in a study of shared clonotypes between healthy human individuals. Here immunoSEQ multiplex PCR was the method, and the copy in TCRdb shows in-frame clones only, minus some. This repertoire shows 400,000 to 500,000 clones, less than 80% found once; its top ten account for roughly 12%. The sequenced sample was PBMCs. Receptors were obtained from a woman in her thirties or forties in good health. Some clones in this sample may be carry-over from other donors' samples.

The chain is built from TRBV7-2 and TRBJ2-7, with 7 bases fitting TRBD2. Trimming removed 2 bases from V and 2 bases from J; junction bases left unmatched: 15. CDR3 size: 18 residues. Germline V CDR1 and CDR2: SGHTA, FQGNSA. For the CDR3, the DNA is TGTGCCAGCAGCTTATGGTCGGGGGGAGCGGGCCCGACCTACGAGCAGTACTTC. Translating it yields CASSLWSGGAGPTYEQYF.

The chain is built from TRBV6-5 and TRBJ2-7; D gene ambiguous. Germline V gives CDR1 MNHEY, CDR2 SVGAGI. V was clipped by 2 bases and J by 7 bases, with 12 bases between them. The CDR3 runs 13 residues. Written as DNA, the CDR3 is TGTGCCAGCAGTTACGGCCAACGGCGAGAGCAGTACTTC. Encoded protein: CASSYGQRREQYF.

The rearrangement links TRBV7-2 to TRBJ2-2; 9 bases are shared with TRBD1. The CDR3 length is 15 residues. Germline-derived CDR1 and CDR2 are SGHTA and FQGNSA. The V and J ends lost 5 bases and 6 bases, in that order; junction bases with no gene match: 7. CDR3 loop: CASSLGTGMAGELFF. The CDR3 nucleotides are TGTGCCAGCAGCCTAGGGACAGGGATGGCCGGGGAGCTGTTTTTT.